The entry below describes one TCR beta chain. This sample is part of a study of blood T cell repertoires in COVID-19. V dropped 0 bases and J dropped 6; count of bases not matched to a gene: 4. Germline CDR1 is SGDLS and CDR2 is YYNGEE. CDR3 length: 15 amino acids. Generated by immunoSEQ multiplex PCR, the TCRdb table keeps only in-frame clones and is missing some. The sample lists 130,000 to 150,000 clones, around 83% occurring once. This clonotype was sampled from a man aged 45-65 years who had recovered from COVID-19. This chain connects TRBV9 to TRBJ1-3; 9 bases agree with TRBD1. Material: PBMCs or T cells enriched from blood (not recorded which). As DNA, the CDR3 is TGTGCCAGCAGCGTAGATCGGACAGGGGCAAACACCATATATTTT. This translates into CASSVDRTGANTIYF.